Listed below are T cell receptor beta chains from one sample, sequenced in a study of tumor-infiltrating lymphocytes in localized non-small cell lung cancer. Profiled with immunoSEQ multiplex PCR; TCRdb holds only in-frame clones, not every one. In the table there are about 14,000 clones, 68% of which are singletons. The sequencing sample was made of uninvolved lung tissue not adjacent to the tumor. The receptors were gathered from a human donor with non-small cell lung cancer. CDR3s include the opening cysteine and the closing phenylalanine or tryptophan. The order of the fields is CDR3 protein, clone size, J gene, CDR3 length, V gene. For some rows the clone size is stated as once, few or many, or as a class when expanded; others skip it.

CDR3aa: CASSGQGSGDRVSGANVLTF; abundance: NA; j_gene: TRBJ2-6; len: 20; v_gene: TRBV9
CDR3aa: CASSLDATNTGELFF; abundance: NA; j_gene: TRBJ2-2; len: 15; v_gene: TRBV5-1
CDR3aa: CASSLVGGTYGYTF; abundance: NA; j_gene: TRBJ1-2; len: 14; v_gene: TRBV5-1
CDR3aa: CASSPDPRTNYGYTF; abundance: few; j_gene: TRBJ1-2; len: 15; v_gene: TRBV4-1
CDR3aa: CSYHTDTQYF; abundance: NA; j_gene: TRBJ2-3; len: 10; v_gene: TRBV29-1
CDR3aa: CAWRDPQGRTEAFF; abundance: NA; j_gene: TRBJ1-1; len: 14; v_gene: TRBV30
CDR3aa: CASSLLADLYNEQFF; abundance: few; j_gene: TRBJ2-1; len: 15; v_gene: TRBV27
CDR3aa: CASSLGGLGTDTQYF; abundance: once; j_gene: TRBJ2-3; len: 15; v_gene: TRBV5-4
CDR3aa: CASSWGQGTYEQYF; abundance: few; j_gene: TRBJ2-7; len: 14; v_gene: TRBV5-1
CDR3aa: CASSGISMSGYTYEQYF; abundance: few; j_gene: TRBJ2-7; len: 17; v_gene: TRBV27
CDR3aa: CASSPYGGSDTQYF; abundance: NA; j_gene: TRBJ2-3; len: 14; v_gene: TRBV7-3
CDR3aa: CASSLTGQGYGYTF; abundance: NA; j_gene: TRBJ1-2; len: 14; v_gene: TRBV5-1
CDR3aa: CASSGTGDYSNQPQHF; abundance: NA; j_gene: TRBJ1-5; len: 16; v_gene: TRBV2
CDR3aa: CASSAAELGEQYF; abundance: NA; j_gene: TRBJ2-7; len: 13; v_gene: TRBV2
CDR3aa: CASSISAYEQYF; abundance: NA; j_gene: TRBJ2-7; len: 12; v_gene: TRBV28
CDR3aa: CASSQDRGTFRANVLTF; abundance: NA; j_gene: TRBJ2-6; len: 17; v_gene: TRBV4-3
CDR3aa: CASSVQSGGYTDTQYF; abundance: few; j_gene: TRBJ2-3; len: 16; v_gene: TRBV7-3
CDR3aa: CASSVRHQETQYF; abundance: medium-sized; j_gene: TRBJ2-5; len: 13; v_gene: TRBV9
CDR3aa: CASSQNPNYGYTF; abundance: NA; j_gene: TRBJ1-2; len: 13; v_gene: TRBV14
CDR3aa: CASSQEPGTGGSPLHF; abundance: NA; j_gene: TRBJ1-6; len: 16; v_gene: TRBV4-3
CDR3aa: CASSATGGLPDTQYF; abundance: once; j_gene: TRBJ2-3; len: 15; v_gene: TRBV5-1
CDR3aa: CASNRGSYEQYF; abundance: NA; j_gene: TRBJ2-7; len: 12; v_gene: TRBV6-6
CDR3aa: CASSAFAGGPRETQYF; abundance: NA; j_gene: TRBJ2-5; len: 16; v_gene: TRBV6-1
CDR3aa: CASSLGIRYEQYF; abundance: few; j_gene: TRBJ2-7; len: 13; v_gene: TRBV7-7
CDR3aa: CASSSQGAASPLHF; abundance: NA; j_gene: TRBJ1-6; len: 14; v_gene: TRBV7-9
CDR3aa: CASRPPKGRGNHTEAFF; abundance: NA; j_gene: TRBJ1-1; len: 17; v_gene: TRBV11-2
CDR3aa: CASSQGRGGQPQHF; abundance: NA; j_gene: TRBJ1-5; len: 14; v_gene: TRBV4-1
CDR3aa: CASSLETGKAFF; abundance: NA; j_gene: TRBJ1-1; len: 12; v_gene: TRBV7-9
CDR3aa: CASLKYSTDTQYF; abundance: medium-sized; j_gene: TRBJ2-3; len: 13; v_gene: TRBV2
CDR3aa: CASSDFHAWTEGGEQYF; abundance: NA; j_gene: TRBJ2-7; len: 17; v_gene: TRBV27
CDR3aa: CATSRGDSSYEQYF; abundance: NA; j_gene: TRBJ2-7; len: 14; v_gene: TRBV15
CDR3aa: CAWGTGTALPKIHTF; abundance: NA; j_gene: TRBJ1-2; len: 15; v_gene: TRBV30
CDR3aa: CASSLNREETQYF; abundance: NA; j_gene: TRBJ2-5; len: 13; v_gene: TRBV7-2
CDR3aa: CASSLSFQGAYEQYF; abundance: NA; j_gene: TRBJ2-7; len: 15; v_gene: TRBV28
CDR3aa: CASSENGGQYF; abundance: NA; j_gene: TRBJ2-7; len: 11; v_gene: TRBV2
CDR3aa: CASSTGRPNEKLFF; abundance: NA; j_gene: TRBJ1-4; len: 14; v_gene: TRBV7-2